This TCR beta chain was found in a study of blood T cell repertoires in COVID-19. About the study: From the United States, Italy and Spain came samples of acute and convalescent COVID-19. T cells, B-cell-depleted T cells, or PBMCs provided the cDNA or gDNA that served as material.

Original processing methods: Estimates of nucleated cell counts were drawn from the amplification of reference gene primers. The method was immunoSEQ multiplex PCR; TCRdb's version includes in-frame clones alone and lacks a portion of them. V and J calls and clone size are given by that table; D and trimming were obtained from the DNA. The table records around 220,000 clones, 80% to 90% of them present only once. CDR1 SGHRS and CDR2 YFSETQ come from the germline V gene. Losses at the gene ends were 3 bases for V and 0 bases for J; bases not matched to a gene: 5. This CDR3 has 15 amino acids. The clonotype comes from a man aged 18 to 30 with active or convalescent COVID-19. The chain combines TRBV5-1 with TRBJ2-5; 7 bases fit TRBD2. Material for sequencing was peripheral blood. The CDR3 DNA reads as TGCGCCAGCAGCTCACCGACTAGCAACCAAGAGACCCAGTACTTC. As protein: CASSSPTSNQETQYF.